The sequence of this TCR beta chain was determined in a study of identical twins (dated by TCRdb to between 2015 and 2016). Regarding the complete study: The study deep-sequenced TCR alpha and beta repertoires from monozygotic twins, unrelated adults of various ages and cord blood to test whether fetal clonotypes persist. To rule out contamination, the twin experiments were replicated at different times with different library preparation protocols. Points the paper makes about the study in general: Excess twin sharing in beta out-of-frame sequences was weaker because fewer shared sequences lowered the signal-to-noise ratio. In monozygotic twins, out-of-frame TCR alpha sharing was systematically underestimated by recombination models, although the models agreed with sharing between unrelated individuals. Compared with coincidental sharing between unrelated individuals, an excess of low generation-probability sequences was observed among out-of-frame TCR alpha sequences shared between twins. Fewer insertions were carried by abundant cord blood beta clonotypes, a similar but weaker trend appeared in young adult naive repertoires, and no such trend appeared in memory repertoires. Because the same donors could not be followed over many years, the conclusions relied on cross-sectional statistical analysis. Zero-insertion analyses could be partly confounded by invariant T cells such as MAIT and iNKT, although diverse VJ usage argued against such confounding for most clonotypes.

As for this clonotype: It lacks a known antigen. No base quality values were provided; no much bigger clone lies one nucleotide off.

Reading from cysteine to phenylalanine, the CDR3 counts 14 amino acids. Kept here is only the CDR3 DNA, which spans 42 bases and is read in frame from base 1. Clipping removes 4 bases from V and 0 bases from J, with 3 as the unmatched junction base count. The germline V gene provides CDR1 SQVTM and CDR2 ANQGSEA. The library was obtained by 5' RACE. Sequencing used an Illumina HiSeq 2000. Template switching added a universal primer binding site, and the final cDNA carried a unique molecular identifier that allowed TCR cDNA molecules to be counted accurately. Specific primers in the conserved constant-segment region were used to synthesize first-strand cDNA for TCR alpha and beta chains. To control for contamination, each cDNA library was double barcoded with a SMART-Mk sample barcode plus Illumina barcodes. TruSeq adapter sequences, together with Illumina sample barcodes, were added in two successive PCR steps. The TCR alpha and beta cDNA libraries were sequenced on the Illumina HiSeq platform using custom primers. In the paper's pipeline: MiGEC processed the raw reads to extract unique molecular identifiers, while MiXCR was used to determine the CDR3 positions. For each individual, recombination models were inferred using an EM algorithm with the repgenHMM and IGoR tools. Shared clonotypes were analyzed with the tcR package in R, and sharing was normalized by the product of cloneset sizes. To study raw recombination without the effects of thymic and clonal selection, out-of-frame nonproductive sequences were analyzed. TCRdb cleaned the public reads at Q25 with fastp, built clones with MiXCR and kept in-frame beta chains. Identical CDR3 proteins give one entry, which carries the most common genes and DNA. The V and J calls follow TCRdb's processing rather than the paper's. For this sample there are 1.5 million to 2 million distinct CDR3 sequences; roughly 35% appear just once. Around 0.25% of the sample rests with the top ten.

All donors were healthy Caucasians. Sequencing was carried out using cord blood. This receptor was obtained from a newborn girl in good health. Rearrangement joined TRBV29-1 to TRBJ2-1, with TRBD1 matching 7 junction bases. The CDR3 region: CSVATGLSYNEQFF. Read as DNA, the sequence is TGCAGCGTTGCGACAGGGCTCTCCTACAATGAGCAGTTCTTC.